Presented here are 20 T cell receptor beta chains from one specimen sequenced in a study of blood T cell repertoires in COVID-19 (dated by TCRdb to 2020 to 2021). The library was produced with the immunoSEQ multiplex PCR assay. TCRdb mirrors the immuneACCESS table, restricted to in-frame sequences. Some clones are absent from its copies; in checked studies, under half trace to an unresolved V gene, and the reason for the others is unknown. Across this sample there are around 69,000 clones, with approximately 84% seen only once. 7.5% to 10% of the sample goes to the ten largest clones. Sequencing was done on a sample of peripheral blood. The receptors originated from a man aged 50 or older with active COVID-19.

This chain uses TRBV11-2 with TRBJ2-1, with a tentative D call TRBD2 (6 bases). CDR3 size: 16 residues. V lost 4 bases to trimming and J lost 4 bases, with 17 bases between them. The V gene's germline CDR1 is SGHAT and CDR2 FQNNGV. The CDR3 region has the DNA TGTGCCAGCAGCTCGATAAAGGACTACCCATACAATGAGCAGTTCTTC. Its protein is CASSSIKDYPYNEQFF.

This clone came up once. J is TRBJ2-3 and V is TRBV12-5; D unclear. The germline CDR1 and CDR2 sequences are LGHNT and FRNRAP. There are 13 residues in the CDR3. Trimming shortened V by 6 bases and J by 0 bases, and 7 bases separated the two germline ends. The DNA for the CDR3 is TGTGCTAGTGGAAAGCCTAGCACAGATACGCAGTATTTT. Its protein product is CASGKPSTDTQYF.

This clone was counted a few times. The V call is TRBV7-6, the J call TRBJ2-7, with D possibly matching TRBD1 (5 bases). V lost 1 base, J lost 3 bases, and 7 bases lay in between. CDR1 and CDR2 from the germline V gene are SGHVS and FNYEAQ. The CDR3 totals 13 residues. CDR3 amino acids: CASSLEGNYEQYF. DNA of the CDR3: TGTGCCAGCAGCTTAGAGGGGAACTACGAGCAGTACTTC.

The V call is TRBV11-2, the J call TRBJ2-5; tentative D call: TRBD1 (6 bases). Germline CDR1 reads SGHAT; CDR2 reads FQNNGV. The V gene lost 1 base and the J gene lost 5 bases, with 14 bases spanning the gap. The CDR3 runs to 15 residues. The CDR3 loop is CASSLVPRGRETQYF. The CDR3 nucleotides are TGTGCCAGCAGCTTAGTACCCAGGGGACGGGAGACCCAGTACTTC.

The chain recombines TRBV7-8 with TRBJ2-3, with unresolved D. The CDR3 contains 15 residues. Trimming pared 5 bases from V and 1 base from J, leaving 13 bases between. The germline V gene encodes CDR1 SGHVS and CDR2 FQNEAQ. The CDR3 loop is CASSPNPLRTDTQYF. The CDR3 coding sequence is TGTGCCAGCAGCCCGAACCCCCTACGCACAGATACGCAGTATTTT.

The chain uses TRBV7-6 and TRBJ1-5; the match to TRBD1 covers 10 bases. The CDR3 is made up of 18 amino acids. Germline V gene sequence: CDR1 SGHVS, CDR2 FNYEAQ. V lost 2 bases to trimming and J lost 5 bases; unmatched junction nucleotides: 12. The CDR3 is CASSLRDRGFGVDQPQHF. The CDR3 bases are TGTGCCAGCAGCTTAAGGGACAGGGGATTCGGGGTCGATCAGCCCCAGCATTTT.

This clone was seen only a few times. The V and J genes are TRBV9 and TRBJ1-3, with 9 nucleotides matching TRBD1. Germline V gives CDR1 SGDLS, CDR2 YYNGEE. V lost 4 bases to trimming and J lost 0 bases; unmatched junction nucleotides: 8. The CDR3 runs to 17 residues. CDR3 bases: TGTGCCAGCAGCCCAGGACAGGGGACAAACTCTGGAAACACCATATATTTT. This encodes CASSPGQGTNSGNTIYF.

On this clone itself: Germline is not matched at one junction end, which may reflect a read error. CDR3: CASSARLAPETQYF. The DNA for the CDR3 is TGTGCCAGCAGCGCCAGACTAGCCCCAGAGACGCAGTATTTT. This sequence joins TRBV11-2 and TRBJ2-3, with 7 bases that match TRBD2. Germline V CDR1 and CDR2: SGHAT, FQNNGV. The CDR3 length is 14 residues.

The chain is built from TRBV5-1 and TRBJ2-7; 9 positions match TRBD1. The CDR3 spans 14 residues. The junction had 9 bases not matched to a gene; V was cut back by 5 bases and J by 6 bases. Looked up from germline, CDR1 is SGHRS and CDR2 is YFSETQ. The CDR3 is CASRAPGQGGEQYF. Here the CDR3 DNA reads TGCGCCAGCAGGGCACCGGGACAGGGCGGCGAGCAGTACTTC. Variable domain in full (rest from reference TRBV5-1 and TRBJ2-7): KAGVTQTPRYLIKTRGQQVTLSCSPISGHRSVSWYQQTPGQGLQFLFEYFSETQRNKGNFPGRFSGRQFSNSRSEMNVSTLELGDSALYLCASRAPGQGGEQYFGPGTRLTVT.

This chain links TRBV2 with TRBJ1-4; 9 bases match TRBD1. With V trimmed by 6 bases and J by 4 bases, 0 bases remained unmatched. The CDR3 totals 13 residues. Germline CDR1 SNHLY, CDR2 FYNNEI. For the CDR3, the DNA is TGTGCCAGCAGGGGACAGGGTAATGAAAAACTGTTTTTT. Amino acids: CASRGQGNEKLFF.

The chain links TRBV3-1 (or the pseudogene TRBV3-2) to TRBJ2-3; 8 bases are a match to TRBD2. Germline values: CDR1 LGHDT, CDR2 YNNKEL (reference sequence). Trimming cost V 0 bases and J 4 bases; bases outside gene matches: 9. The CDR3 sequence is 17 residues long. CDR3 nucleotide sequence: TGTGCCAGCAGCCAAGAAGGGACTAGTGCCACCCCAGATACGCAGTATTTT. Translating gives CASSQEGTSATPDTQYF.

The chain joins TRBV5-1 to TRBJ2-4, with D maybe TRBD1 (6 bases). This CDR3 region has 15 residues. Germline CDR1 is SGHRS and CDR2 is YFSETQ. Between the trimmed V and J ends, which lost 0 bases and 0 bases, there was a span of 7 bases. The chain's CDR3 is CASSLGTVAKNIQYF. DNA for the CDR3: TGCGCCAGCAGCTTGGGGACAGTAGCCAAAAACATTCAGTACTTC.

The rearrangement links TRBV2 to TRBJ1-2, with D perhaps matching TRBD1 (5 bases). Per the germline V gene, CDR1 is SNHLY and CDR2 is FYNNEI. V lost 8 bases, J lost 8 bases, and 18 bases lay in between. The CDR3 length is 13 residues. CDR3 sequence reads: CASGLDAGVGYTF. In nucleotides, the CDR3 is TGTGCCAGCGGACTGGACGCGGGGGTGGGCTACACCTTC.

The chain couples TRBV6-5 to TRBJ2-7; a possible D gene is TRBD2 (6 bases). V was shortened by 7 bases and J by 0 bases, with 13 bases between the two germline ends. The CDR3 is 14 amino acids. Germline CDR1 and CDR2: MNHEY and SVGAGI. The CDR3 sequence is CASTLGGSSYEQYF. For the CDR3, the DNA is TGTGCCAGCACTCTGGGAGGATCCTCCTACGAGCAGTACTTC.

This rearrangement joins TRBV5-1 to TRBJ2-3, with TRBD1 identical over 7 bases. Germline V gene lookup returns CDR1 SGHRS and CDR2 YFSETQ. This CDR3 contains 16 residues. V dropped 0 bases and J dropped 6; count of bases not matched to a gene: 10. The CDR3 DNA follows: TGCGCCAGCAGCTTGGGCCAGGGGGTATCCGGGGATACGCAGTATTTT. Translation: CASSLGQGVSGDTQYF.

The rearrangement uses TRBV19 and TRBJ2-4, with D hard to call. The CDR3 runs to 17 residues. Germline lookup yields CDR1 LNHDA and CDR2 SQIVND (reference sequence). Trimming pared 6 bases from V and 0 bases from J, leaving 18 bases between. The CDR3 loop reads CASSSNEYELAKNIQYF. Here the CDR3 DNA reads TGTGCCAGTAGCTCCAACGAGTATGAACTAGCCAAAAACATTCAGTACTTC.

CDR3 amino acids: CASRNTGLTNEKLFF. CDR3 in DNA: TGTGCCAGCAGGAATACAGGGTTAACTAATGAAAAACTGTTTTTT. The chain couples TRBV2 to TRBJ1-4; D may be TRBD1 (6 bases). The germline CDR1 and CDR2 sequences are SNHLY and FYNNEI. V lost 6 bases, J lost 1 base, and 12 bases lay in between. This CDR3 is 15 amino acids long.

This clone was detected only once. The chain combines TRBV15 with TRBJ2-3; D is ambiguous. There are 15 residues in the CDR3. From germline, CDR1 is LNHNV and CDR2 YYDKDF (reference sequence). Trimming removed 1 base from V and 3 bases from J, with 11 bases in between. In DNA form, the CDR3 reads TGTGCCACCAGCAGAGCTGCGGTAGTGACAGATACGCAGTATTTT. Protein: CATSRAAVVTDTQYF.

The genes are TRBV5-1 and TRBJ2-2; a weak D match, TRBD2 (6 bases). Trimming removed 0 bases at V and 4 bases at J, with 7 bases between. The CDR3 runs 14 residues. Germline CDR1 SGHRS, CDR2 YFSETQ. CDR3 nucleotides: TGCGCCAGCAGCTTGGGGGACTTCACCGGGGAGCTGTTTTTT. Amino acids: CASSLGDFTGELFF.

V usage is TRBV4-3 and J usage is TRBJ1-1, with TRBD1 as a possible D gene (5 bases). V was pared by 2 bases and J by 1 base, with 11 bases between. Per germline, CDR1 LGHNA and CDR2 YSLEER. The CDR3 extends over 15 amino acids. This CDR3 is CASSQSRATNTEAFF. CDR3 coding DNA: TGCGCCAGCAGCCAATCCAGGGCCACGAACACTGAAGCTTTCTTT.